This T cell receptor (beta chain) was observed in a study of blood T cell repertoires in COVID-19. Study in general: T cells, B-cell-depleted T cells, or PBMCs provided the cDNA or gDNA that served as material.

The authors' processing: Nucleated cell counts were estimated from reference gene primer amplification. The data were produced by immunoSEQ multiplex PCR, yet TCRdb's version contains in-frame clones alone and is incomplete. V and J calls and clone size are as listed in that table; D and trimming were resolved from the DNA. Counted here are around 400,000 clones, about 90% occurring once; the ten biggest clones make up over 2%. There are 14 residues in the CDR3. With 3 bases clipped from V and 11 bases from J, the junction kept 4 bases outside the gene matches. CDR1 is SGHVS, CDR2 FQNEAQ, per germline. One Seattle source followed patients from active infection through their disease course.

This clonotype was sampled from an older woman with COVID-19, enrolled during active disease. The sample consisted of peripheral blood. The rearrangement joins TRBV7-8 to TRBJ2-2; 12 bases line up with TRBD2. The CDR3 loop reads CASSLTSGGFELFF. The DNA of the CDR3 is TGTGCCAGCAGCTTGACTAGCGGGGGTTTTGAGCTGTTTTTT.